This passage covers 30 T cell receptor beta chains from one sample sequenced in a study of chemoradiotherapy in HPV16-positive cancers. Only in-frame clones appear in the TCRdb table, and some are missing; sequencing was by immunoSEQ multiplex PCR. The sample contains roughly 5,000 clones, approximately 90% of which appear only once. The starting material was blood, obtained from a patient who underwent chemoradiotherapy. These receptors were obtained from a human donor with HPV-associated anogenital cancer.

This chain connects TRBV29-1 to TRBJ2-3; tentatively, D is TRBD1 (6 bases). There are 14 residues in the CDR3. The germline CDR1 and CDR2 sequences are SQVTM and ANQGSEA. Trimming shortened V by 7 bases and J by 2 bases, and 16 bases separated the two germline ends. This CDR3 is CSATGHRNTDTQYF. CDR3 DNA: TGCAGCGCCACGGGACACCGGAACACAGATACGCAGTATTTT.

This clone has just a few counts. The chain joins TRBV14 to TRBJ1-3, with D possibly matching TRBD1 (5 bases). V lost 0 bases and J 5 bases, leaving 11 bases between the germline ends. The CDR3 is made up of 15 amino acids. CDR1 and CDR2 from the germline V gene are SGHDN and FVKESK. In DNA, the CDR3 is TGTGCCAGCAGCCAAGAAACGAACAGGCGAAACACCATATATTTT. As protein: CASSQETNRRNTIYF.

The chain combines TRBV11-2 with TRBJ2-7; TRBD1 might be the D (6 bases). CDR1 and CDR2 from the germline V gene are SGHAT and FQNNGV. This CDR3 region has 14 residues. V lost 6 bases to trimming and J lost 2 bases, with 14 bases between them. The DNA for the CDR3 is TGTGCCAGCAGTACCGGGACACCAACCTACGAGCAGTACTTC. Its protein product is CASSTGTPTYEQYF.

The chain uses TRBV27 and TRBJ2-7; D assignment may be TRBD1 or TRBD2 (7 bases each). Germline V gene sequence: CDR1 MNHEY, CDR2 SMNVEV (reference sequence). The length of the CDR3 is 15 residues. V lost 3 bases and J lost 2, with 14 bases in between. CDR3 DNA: TGTGCCAGCAGTTTGGGGCAGGGGGGGACCTACGAGCAGTACTTC. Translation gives CASSLGQGGTYEQYF.

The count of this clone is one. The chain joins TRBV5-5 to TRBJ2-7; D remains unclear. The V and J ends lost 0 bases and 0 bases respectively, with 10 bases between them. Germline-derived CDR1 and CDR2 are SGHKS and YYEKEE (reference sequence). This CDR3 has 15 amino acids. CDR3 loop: CASSLGQVSSYEQYF. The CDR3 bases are TGTGCCAGCAGCTTGGGGCAGGTGAGCTCCTACGAGCAGTACTTC.

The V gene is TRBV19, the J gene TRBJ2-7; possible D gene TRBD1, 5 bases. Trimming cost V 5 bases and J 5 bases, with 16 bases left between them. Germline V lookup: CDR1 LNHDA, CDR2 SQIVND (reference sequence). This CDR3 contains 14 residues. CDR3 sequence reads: CASSRWQGLHEQYF. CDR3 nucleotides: TGTGCCAGTAGTCGTTGGCAGGGATTGCACGAGCAGTACTTC. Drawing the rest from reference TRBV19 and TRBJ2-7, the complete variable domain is DGGITQSPKYLFRKEGQNVTLSCEQNLNHDAMYWYRQDPGQGLRLIYYSQIVNDFQKGDIAEGYSVSREKKESFPLTVTSAQKNPTAFYLCASSRWQGLHEQYFGPGTRLTVT.

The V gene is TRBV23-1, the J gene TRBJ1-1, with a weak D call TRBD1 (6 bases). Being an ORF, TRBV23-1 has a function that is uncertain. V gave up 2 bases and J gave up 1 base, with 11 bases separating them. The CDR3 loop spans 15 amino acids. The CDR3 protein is CASSQTRDTNTEAFF. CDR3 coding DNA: TGCGCCAGCAGTCAAACCCGGGACACGAACACTGAAGCTTTCTTT.

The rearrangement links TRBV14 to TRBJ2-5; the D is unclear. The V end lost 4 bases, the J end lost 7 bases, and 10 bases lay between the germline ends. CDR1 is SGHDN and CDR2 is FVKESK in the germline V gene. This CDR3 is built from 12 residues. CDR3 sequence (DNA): TGTGCCAGCAGCCCCAAGGCTGCGACCCAGTACTTC. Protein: CASSPKAATQYF.

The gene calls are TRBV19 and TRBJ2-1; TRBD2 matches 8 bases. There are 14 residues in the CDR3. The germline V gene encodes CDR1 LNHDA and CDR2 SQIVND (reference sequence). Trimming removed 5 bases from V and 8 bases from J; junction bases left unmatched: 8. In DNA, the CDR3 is TGTGCCAGTAGTTATCAAGGACTAGCCGATGAGCAGTTCTTC. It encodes CASSYQGLADEQFF.

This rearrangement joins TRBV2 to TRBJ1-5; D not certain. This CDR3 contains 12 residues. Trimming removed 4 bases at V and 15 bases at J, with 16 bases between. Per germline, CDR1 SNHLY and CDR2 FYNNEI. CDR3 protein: CASSAERRFPHF. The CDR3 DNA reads TGTGCCAGCAGTGCAGAACGGCGATTCCCGCATTTT.

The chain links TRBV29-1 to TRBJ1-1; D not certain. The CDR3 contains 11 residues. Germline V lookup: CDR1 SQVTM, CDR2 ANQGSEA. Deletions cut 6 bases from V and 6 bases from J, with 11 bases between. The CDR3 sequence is CSVQRSAEAFF. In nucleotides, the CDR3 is TGCAGCGTCCAGAGAAGTGCTGAAGCTTTCTTT.

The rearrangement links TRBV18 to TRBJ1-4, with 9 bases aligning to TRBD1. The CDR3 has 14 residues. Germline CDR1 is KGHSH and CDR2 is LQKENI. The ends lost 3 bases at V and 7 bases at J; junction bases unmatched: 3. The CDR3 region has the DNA TGTGCCAGCTCACCGTGGGACAGGGCTGAAAAACTGTTTTTT. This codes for CASSPWDRAEKLFF.

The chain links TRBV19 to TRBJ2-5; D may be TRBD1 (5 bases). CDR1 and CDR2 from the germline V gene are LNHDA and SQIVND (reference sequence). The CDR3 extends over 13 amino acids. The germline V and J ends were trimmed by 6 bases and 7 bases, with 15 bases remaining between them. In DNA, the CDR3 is TGTGCCAGTAGCGGGCAGGGCGTCGGGACCCAGTACTTC. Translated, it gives CASSGQGVGTQYF.

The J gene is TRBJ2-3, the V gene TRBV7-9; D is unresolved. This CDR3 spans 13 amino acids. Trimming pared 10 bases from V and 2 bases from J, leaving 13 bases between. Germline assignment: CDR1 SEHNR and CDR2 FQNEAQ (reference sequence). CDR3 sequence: CAMTRLVTDTQYF. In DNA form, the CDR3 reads TGTGCCATGACACGACTTGTCACAGATACGCAGTATTTT.

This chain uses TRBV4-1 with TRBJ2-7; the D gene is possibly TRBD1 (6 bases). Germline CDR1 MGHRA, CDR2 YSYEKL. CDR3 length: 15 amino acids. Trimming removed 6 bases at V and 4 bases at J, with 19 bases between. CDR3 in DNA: TGCGCCAGCAGTCCGACAGGTCGTACGAATTACGAGCAGTACTTC. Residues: CASSPTGRTNYEQYF.

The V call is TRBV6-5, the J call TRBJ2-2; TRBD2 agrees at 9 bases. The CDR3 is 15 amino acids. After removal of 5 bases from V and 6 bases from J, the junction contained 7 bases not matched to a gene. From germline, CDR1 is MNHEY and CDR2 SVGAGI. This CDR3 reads CASSRQIAGAGELFF. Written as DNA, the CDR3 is TGTGCCAGCAGTCGACAAATAGCGGGGGCCGGGGAGCTGTTTTTT.

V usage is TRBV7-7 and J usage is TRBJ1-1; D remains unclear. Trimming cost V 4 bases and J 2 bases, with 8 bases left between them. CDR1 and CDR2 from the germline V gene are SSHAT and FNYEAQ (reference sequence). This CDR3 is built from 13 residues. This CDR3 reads CASSSQINTEAFF. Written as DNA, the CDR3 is TGTGCCAGCAGCTCTCAGATAAACACTGAAGCTTTCTTT.

The CDR3 spells CSARGTFSYEQYF. CDR3 in DNA: TGCAGCGCCAGGGGAACCTTCTCCTACGAGCAGTACTTC. The chain has TRBV29-1 and TRBJ2-7; D may be TRBD1 (6 bases). Trimming removed 7 bases at V and 0 bases at J, with 13 bases between. CDR3 length: 13 amino acids. Germline-derived CDR1 and CDR2 are SQVTM and ANQGSEA.

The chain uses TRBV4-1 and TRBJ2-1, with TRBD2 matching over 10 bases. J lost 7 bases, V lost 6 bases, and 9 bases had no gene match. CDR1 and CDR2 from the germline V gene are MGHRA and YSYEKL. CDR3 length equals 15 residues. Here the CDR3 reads CASSLLAGDGNEQFF. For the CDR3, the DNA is TGCGCCAGCAGTCTCCTAGCGGGGGATGGGAATGAGCAGTTCTTC.

The CDR3 bases are TGCGCCAGCAGCTTTAGCGGTAGCTCCTACAATGAGCAGTTCTTC. Its translation is CASSFSGSSYNEQFF. The chain couples TRBV5-1 to TRBJ2-1; D perhaps matches TRBD2 (6 bases). The length of the CDR3 is 15 residues. The V gene lost 2 bases and the J gene lost 0 bases, with 9 bases spanning the gap. CDR1 SGHRS and CDR2 YFSETQ come from the germline V gene.

CDR3 bases: TGTGCCAGCCGCATGTACGTGAACACTGAAGCTTTCTTT. Translating it yields CASRMYVNTEAFF. The chain recombines TRBV7-3 with TRBJ1-1; unclear D gene. CDR3 size: 13 residues. The V gene's germline CDR1 is SGHTA and CDR2 FQGTGA. V was clipped by 8 bases and J by 0 bases, with 10 bases between them.

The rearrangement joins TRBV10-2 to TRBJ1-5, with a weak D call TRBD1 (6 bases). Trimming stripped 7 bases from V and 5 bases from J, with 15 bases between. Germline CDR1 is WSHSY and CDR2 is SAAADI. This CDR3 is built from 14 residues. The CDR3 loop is CASKRTEHDQPQHF. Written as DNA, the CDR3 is TGCGCCAGCAAGAGGACAGAACATGATCAGCCCCAGCATTTT.

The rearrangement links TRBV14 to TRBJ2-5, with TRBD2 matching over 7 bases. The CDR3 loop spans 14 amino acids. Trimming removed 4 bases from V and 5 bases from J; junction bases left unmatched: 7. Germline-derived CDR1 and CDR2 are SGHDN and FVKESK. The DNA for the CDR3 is TGTGCCAGCAGCCCCCACGCGGGGGTGGAGACCCAGTACTTC. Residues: CASSPHAGVETQYF.

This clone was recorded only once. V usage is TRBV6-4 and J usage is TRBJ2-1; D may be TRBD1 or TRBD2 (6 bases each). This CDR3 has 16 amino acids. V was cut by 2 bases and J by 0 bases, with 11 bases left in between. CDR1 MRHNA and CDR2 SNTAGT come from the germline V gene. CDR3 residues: CASSDGGQSSYNEQFF. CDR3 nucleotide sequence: TGTGCCAGCAGTGACGGGGGGCAGAGCTCCTACAATGAGCAGTTCTTC.

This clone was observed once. CDR3 residues: CASKLTPQGTNEKLFF. CDR3 in DNA: TGTGCCAGCAAGTTAACCCCACAGGGCACCAATGAAAAACTGTTTTTT. This chain joins TRBV11-2 and TRBJ1-4; possible D gene TRBD1, 6 bases. V dropped 7 bases and J dropped 5 bases, with 20 bases sitting between them. Germline V CDR1 and CDR2: SGHAT, FQNNGV. The CDR3 totals 16 residues.

The CDR3 here is CASSHGMLSNTEAFF. The CDR3 DNA follows: TGTGCCAGCAGCCACGGGATGTTATCGAACACTGAAGCTTTCTTT. The genes are TRBV14 and TRBJ1-1; D not certain. Germline V CDR1 and CDR2: SGHDN, FVKESK. The CDR3 loop spans 15 amino acids. Deletions cut 3 bases from V and 1 base from J, with 12 bases between.

CDR3: CSAVGDTEAFF. The CDR3, as DNA: TGCAGTGCTGTAGGCGACACTGAAGCTTTCTTT. The V and J genes are TRBV20-1 and TRBJ1-1, with D hard to call. This CDR3 contains 11 residues. The germline CDR1 and CDR2 sequences are DFQATT and SNEGSKA (reference sequence). V gave up 5 bases and J gave up 3 bases, with 7 bases separating them.

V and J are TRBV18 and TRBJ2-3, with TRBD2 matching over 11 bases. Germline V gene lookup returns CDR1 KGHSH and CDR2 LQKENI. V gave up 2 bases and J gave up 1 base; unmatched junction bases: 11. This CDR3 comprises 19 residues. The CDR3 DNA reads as TGTGCCAGCTCACCAGGGCGACTAGCGGGAAGATTAGGCACAGATACGCAGTATTTT. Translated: CASSPGRLAGRLGTDTQYF.

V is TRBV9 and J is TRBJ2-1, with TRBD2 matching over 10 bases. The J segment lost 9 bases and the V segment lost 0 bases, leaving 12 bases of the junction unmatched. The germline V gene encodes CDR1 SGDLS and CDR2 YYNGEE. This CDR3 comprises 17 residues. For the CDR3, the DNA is TGTGCCAGCAGCGTAGCTCCGAGAGCGGGAGGGCGTAGTGAGCAGTTCTTC. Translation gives CASSVAPRAGGRSEQFF. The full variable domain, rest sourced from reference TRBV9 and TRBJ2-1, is DSGVTQTPKHLITATGQRVTLRCSPRSGDLSVYWYQQSLDQGLQFLIQYYNGEERAKGNILERFSAQQFPDLHSELNLSSLELGDSALYFCASSVAPRAGGRSEQFFGPGTRLTVL.

CDR3 loop: CASSFFRGSSYNEQFF. CDR3 DNA sequence: TGTGCCAGCAGCTTTTTTCGGGGTAGCTCCTACAATGAGCAGTTCTTC. The gene calls are TRBV11-1 and TRBJ2-1; D perhaps matches TRBD2 (5 bases). This CDR3 has 16 amino acids. V lost 3 bases to trimming and J lost 0 bases, with 12 bases between them. Germline CDR1 and CDR2: SGHAT and FQDESV (reference sequence). Filled out from reference TRBV11-1 and TRBJ2-1, the complete variable domain reads EAEVAQSPRYKITEKSQAVAFWCDPISGHATLYWYRQILGQGPELLVQFQDESVVDDSQLPKDRFSAERLKGVDSTLKIQPAELGDSAMYLCASSFFRGSSYNEQFFGPGTRLTVL.